This T cell receptor beta chain was sequenced in a study of CD8 T cells in ankylosing spondylitis. Study-level results: Disease-linked clones bore a CD8+ phenotype and were relatively rare in peripheral blood. Within ankylosing spondylitis blood, a TCR beta motif made up of fewer than ten highly homologous variants appeared to be characteristic. Reactive arthritis synovial fluid and blood previously showed some of these motif variants. Reported data indicate significant enrichment of disease-linked clones within matched ankylosing spondylitis synovial fluid.

TCRdb used MiXCR to reprocess the 5' RACE reads, holding one entry per CDR3 protein. The sample records hundreds of thousands of distinct CDR3 sequences, roughly 25% being singletons. V was trimmed by 4 bases and J by 9 bases, leaving 13 bases between them. The CDR3 has 13 amino acids. This clonotype has a handful of counts. The target antigen is unknown. The chain couples TRBV12-3 or TRBV12-4 to TRBJ2-1; D possibly corresponds to TRBD1 (5 bases). The sequenced material came from blood, either unsorted or a sorted T cell fraction (not recorded which). The receptor was derived from a male donor with ankylosing spondylitis or in good health (not recorded which). This CDR3 reads CASSSQVIGEQFF. In DNA, the CDR3 is TGTGCCAGCAGTTCACAGGTGATCGGTGAGCAGTTCTTC.